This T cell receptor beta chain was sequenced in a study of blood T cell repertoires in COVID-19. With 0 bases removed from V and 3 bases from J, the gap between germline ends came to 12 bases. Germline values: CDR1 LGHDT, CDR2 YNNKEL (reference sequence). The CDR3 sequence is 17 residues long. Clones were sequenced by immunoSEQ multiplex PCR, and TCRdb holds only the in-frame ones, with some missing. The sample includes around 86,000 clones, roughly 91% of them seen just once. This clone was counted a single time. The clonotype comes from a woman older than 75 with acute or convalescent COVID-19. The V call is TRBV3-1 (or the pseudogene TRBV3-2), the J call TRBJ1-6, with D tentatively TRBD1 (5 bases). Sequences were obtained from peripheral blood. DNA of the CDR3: TGTGCCAGCAGCCAAGACGTCTCAGGGAACTATAATTCACCCCTCCACTTT. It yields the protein CASSQDVSGNYNSPLHF.